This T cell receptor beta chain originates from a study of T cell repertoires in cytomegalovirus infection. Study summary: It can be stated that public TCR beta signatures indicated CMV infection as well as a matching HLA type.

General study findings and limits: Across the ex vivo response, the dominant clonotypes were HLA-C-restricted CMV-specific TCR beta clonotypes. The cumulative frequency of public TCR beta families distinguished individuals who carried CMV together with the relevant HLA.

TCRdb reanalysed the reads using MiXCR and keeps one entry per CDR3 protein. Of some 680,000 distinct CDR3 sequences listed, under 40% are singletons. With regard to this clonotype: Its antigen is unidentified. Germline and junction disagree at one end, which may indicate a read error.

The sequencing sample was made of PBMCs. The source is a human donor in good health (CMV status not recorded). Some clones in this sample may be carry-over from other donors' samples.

The CDR3 DNA follows: TGTGCCAGCAGCTGGGACGGTGCAACTAATGAAAACCTGTTTTTT. This sequence encodes CASSWDGATNENLFF. The rearrangement uses TRBV7-9 and TRBJ1-4, with a possible D match to TRBD1 (5 bases). This CDR3 comprises 15 residues. In germline, CDR1 is SEHNR, CDR2 FQNEAQ (reference sequence).